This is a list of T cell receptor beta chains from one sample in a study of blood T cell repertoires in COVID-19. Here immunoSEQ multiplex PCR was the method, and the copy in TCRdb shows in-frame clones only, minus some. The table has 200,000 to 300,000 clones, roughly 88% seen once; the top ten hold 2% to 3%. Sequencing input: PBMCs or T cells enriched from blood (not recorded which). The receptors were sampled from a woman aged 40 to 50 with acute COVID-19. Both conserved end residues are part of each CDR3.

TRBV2,CASRFREATNEKLFF
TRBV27,CASSLEGAGNSPLHF
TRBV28,CASSALTGGGETQYF
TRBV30,CAWSFTYEQYF
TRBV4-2,CASSQEDSGINQPQHF
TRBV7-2,CASSPEPGQTGYTF
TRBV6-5,CASTNKGRGNSPLHF
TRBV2,CASRAPSYTDTQYF
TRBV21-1,CASSKAEWGDPNTEAFF
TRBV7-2,CASSPSGRKTDTQYF
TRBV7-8,CASSLRLDTEAFF
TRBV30,CAWSGDYNLNNEQFF
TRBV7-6,CASSLMAGGLETQYF
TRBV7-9,CASSLARGRSGNTIYF
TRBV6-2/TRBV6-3,CASSPTGGVHQPQHF
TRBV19,CASSFSGGFGNEQFF
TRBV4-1,CASSQDRDYPNRELFF
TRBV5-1,CASSPSSGAAGELFF
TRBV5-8,CASSYGGQGRGEQFF
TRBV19,CASTSRDRGGGTEAFF
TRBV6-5,CASKAVSSYEQYF
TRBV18,CASSPEQGRGETQYF
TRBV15,CATSRDRELNQPQHF
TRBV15,CATSRGGGQPQHF
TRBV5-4,CASSSWGTGLTEAFF
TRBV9,CASSLFSGGDQETQYF
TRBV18,CASSLSKAGTVNQPQHF
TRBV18,CASSPQHQGQGPETQYF
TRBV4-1,CASSLDRGLRTEAFF
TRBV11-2,CASSLRERIGELFF
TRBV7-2,CASSFRDRLGTDTQYF
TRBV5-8,CASSLAGPGVEKLFF